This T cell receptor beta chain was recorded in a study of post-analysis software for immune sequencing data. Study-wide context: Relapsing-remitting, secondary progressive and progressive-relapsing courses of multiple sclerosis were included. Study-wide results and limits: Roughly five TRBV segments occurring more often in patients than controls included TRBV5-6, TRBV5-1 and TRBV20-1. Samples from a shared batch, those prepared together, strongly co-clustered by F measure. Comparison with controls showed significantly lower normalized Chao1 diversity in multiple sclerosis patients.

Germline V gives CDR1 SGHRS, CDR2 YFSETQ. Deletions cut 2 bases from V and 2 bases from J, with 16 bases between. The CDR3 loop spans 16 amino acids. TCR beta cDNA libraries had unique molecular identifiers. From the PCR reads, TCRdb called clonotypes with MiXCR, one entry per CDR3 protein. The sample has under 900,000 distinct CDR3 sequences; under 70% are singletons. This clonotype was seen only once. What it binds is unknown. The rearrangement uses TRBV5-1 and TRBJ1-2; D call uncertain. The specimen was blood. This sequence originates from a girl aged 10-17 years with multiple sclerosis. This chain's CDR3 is CASSFGNPAGNYGYTF. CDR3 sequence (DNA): TGCGCCAGCAGCTTCGGCAACCCCGCTGGGAACTATGGCTACACCTTC.